This T cell receptor beta chain derives from a study of blood T cell repertoires in COVID-19. Whole-study context: The United States, Italy and Spain provided the acute and convalescent COVID-19 samples. Sample material is recorded as cDNA or gDNA derived from T cells, B-cell-depleted T cells, or PBMCs.

A single count supports this clone. Authors' analysis steps: Counts of nucleated cells, estimated from reference gene primer amplification, were obtained. The data were produced by immunoSEQ multiplex PCR, yet TCRdb's version contains in-frame clones alone and is incomplete. Clone size and V and J calls were adopted from that table, with D and trimming inferred from the DNA. The sample consists of 200,000 to 250,000 clones, 70% to 90% of them appearing once. Deletions cut 5 bases from V and 7 bases from J, with 18 bases between. The CDR3 totals 14 residues. Germline V gene sequence: CDR1 MNHEY, CDR2 SMNVEV (reference sequence).

J is TRBJ2-7 and V is TRBV27, with TRBD1 as a possible D gene (5 bases). The sequence derives from a woman in her late teens or twenties who had recovered from COVID-19. The sample comprised peripheral blood. In nucleotides, the CDR3 is TGTGCCAGCAGTCCCGGACATTCCCTCGGGGAGCAGTACTTC. Translating it yields CASSPGHSLGEQYF.